These T cell receptor beta chains were read from a single sample in a study of T cell changes during pregnancy in multiple sclerosis. Libraries were prepared by immunoSEQ multiplex PCR; TCRdb keeps only in-frame clonotypes and omits some of them. This table holds 19,000 or so clones, more than 75% found once. The sample was CD4+ T cells from peripheral blood mononuclear cells, taken in the first trimester of pregnancy. The receptors originated from a female donor in good health, enrolled as a control in a pregnancy study. Both conserved end residues are part of each CDR3. The D gene is left open where the match is weak. Clone sizes are given selectively: once, few, many, or a class where the clone is expanded.

j_gene: TRBJ2-6; abundance: once; d_gene: TRBD1; v_gene: TRBV7-2; CDR3aa: CASRPGTGNSAGANVLTF; CDR3nt: TGTGCCAGCAGGCCCGGGACAGGGAACAGCGCTGGGGCCAACGTCCTGACTTTC
j_gene: TRBJ1-3; abundance: medium-sized; d_gene: -; v_gene: TRBV29-1; CDR3aa: CSALVGNTIYF; CDR3nt: TGCAGCGCCTTAGTTGGAAACACCATATATTTT
j_gene: TRBJ2-6; abundance: -; d_gene: TRBD1; v_gene: TRBV19; CDR3aa: CASSIRRTGNSGANVLTF; CDR3nt: TGTGCCAGTAGTATAAGGAGGACAGGGAACTCTGGGGCCAACGTCCTGACTTTC
j_gene: TRBJ2-1; abundance: -; d_gene: TRBD2; v_gene: TRBV5-1; CDR3aa: CASSRLAGRDEQFF; CDR3nt: TGCGCCAGCAGCCGACTAGCGGGGAGAGATGAGCAGTTCTTC
j_gene: TRBJ2-3; abundance: -; d_gene: -; v_gene: TRBV19; CDR3aa: CASRRTGSTDTQYF; CDR3nt: TGTGCCAGTAGGAGGACGGGAAGCACAGATACGCAGTATTTT
j_gene: TRBJ2-1; abundance: -; d_gene: TRBD2; v_gene: TRBV7-2; CDR3aa: CASSRTSGGFSSYNEQFF; CDR3nt: TGTGCCAGCAGCCGGACTAGCGGGGGTTTCAGCTCCTACAATGAGCAGTTCTTC
j_gene: TRBJ2-1; abundance: -; d_gene: TRBD2; v_gene: TRBV11-2; CDR3aa: CASSQSGSRFNEQFF; CDR3nt: TGTGCCAGCAGCCAGAGCGGGAGCCGTTTCAATGAGCAGTTCTTC
j_gene: TRBJ2-1; abundance: -; d_gene: TRBD2; v_gene: TRBV5-1; CDR3aa: CASSFVRGSGEQFF; CDR3nt: TGCGCCAGCAGCTTCGTCCGCGGGAGTGGTGAGCAGTTCTTC
j_gene: TRBJ2-7; abundance: -; d_gene: -; v_gene: TRBV5-8; CDR3aa: CASSLMASYEQYF; CDR3nt: TGTGCCAGCAGCTTGATGGCTTCCTACGAGCAGTACTTC
j_gene: TRBJ1-2; abundance: -; d_gene: TRBD1; v_gene: TRBV6-1; CDR3aa: CASTPQGVSYTF; CDR3nt: TGTGCCAGCACCCCCCAGGGGGTGAGCTACACCTTC
j_gene: TRBJ1-2; abundance: -; d_gene: TRBD1; v_gene: TRBV7-9; CDR3aa: CASSLGTGDDGYTF; CDR3nt: TGTGCCAGCAGCCTGGGAACAGGGGACGATGGCTACACCTTC
j_gene: TRBJ2-7; abundance: -; d_gene: TRBD2; v_gene: TRBV7-2; CDR3aa: CASSIRGGVHEQYF; CDR3nt: TGTGCCAGCAGCATCCGGGGAGGGGTTCACGAGCAGTACTTC
j_gene: TRBJ1-1; abundance: -; d_gene: -; v_gene: TRBV7-8; CDR3aa: CASSHGAGAWNTEAFF; CDR3nt: TGTGCCAGCAGCCACGGGGCGGGGGCATGGAACACTGAAGCTTTCTTT
j_gene: TRBJ2-1; abundance: once; d_gene: -; v_gene: TRBV21-1; CDR3aa: CASSKARPYNEQFF; CDR3nt: TGTGCCAGCAGCAAAGCGCGTCCCTACAATGAGCAGTTCTTC
j_gene: TRBJ2-3; abundance: -; d_gene: -; v_gene: TRBV4-3; CDR3aa: CASSQAGGNTDTQYF; CDR3nt: TGCGCCAGCAGCCAAGCGGGGGGCAACACAGATACGCAGTATTTT
j_gene: TRBJ2-1; abundance: -; d_gene: -; v_gene: TRBV5-1; CDR3aa: CASRDGAGTYNEQFF; CDR3nt: TGCGCCAGCCGAGATGGTGCGGGAACCTACAATGAGCAGTTCTTC
j_gene: TRBJ1-3; abundance: -; d_gene: TRBD1; v_gene: TRBV27; CDR3aa: CASSFLQGSNTIYF; CDR3nt: TGTGCCAGCAGCTTCCTACAGGGGAGTAACACCATATATTTT
j_gene: TRBJ2-3; abundance: -; d_gene: -; v_gene: TRBV30; CDR3aa: CLGRDASTDTQYF; CDR3nt: TGCCTCGGGCGGGACGCTAGCACAGATACGCAGTATTTT
j_gene: TRBJ1-5; abundance: -; d_gene: -; v_gene: TRBV6-1; CDR3aa: CATLNGGNQPQHF; CDR3nt: TGTGCCACTTTAAATGGGGGGAATCAGCCCCAGCATTTT
j_gene: TRBJ1-1; abundance: few; d_gene: TRBD1; v_gene: TRBV9; CDR3aa: CASSVTGGEGTEAFF; CDR3nt: TGTGCCAGCAGCGTTACAGGGGGCGAGGGCACTGAAGCTTTCTTT
j_gene: TRBJ1-2; abundance: -; d_gene: -; v_gene: TRBV5-6; CDR3aa: CASSYRQATNYGYTF; CDR3nt: TGTGCCAGCAGCTATCGACAGGCGACCAACTATGGCTACACCTTC
j_gene: TRBJ2-2; abundance: -; d_gene: -; v_gene: TRBV18; CDR3aa: CASSPPKGVNTGELFF; CDR3nt: TGTGCCAGCTCACCACCGAAGGGAGTCAACACCGGGGAGCTGTTTTTT
j_gene: TRBJ1-3; abundance: -; d_gene: -; v_gene: TRBV30; CDR3aa: CAWTIHSFSGNTIYF; CDR3nt: TGTGCCTGGACCATACACAGCTTCTCTGGAAACACCATATATTTT
j_gene: TRBJ1-3; abundance: -; d_gene: TRBD1; v_gene: TRBV27; CDR3aa: CASSLRQGSGNTIYF; CDR3nt: TGTGCCAGCAGTTTGAGACAGGGCTCTGGAAACACCATATATTTT
j_gene: TRBJ1-2; abundance: -; d_gene: TRBD1; v_gene: TRBV6-6; CDR3aa: CASRYGQGQVYGYTF; CDR3nt: TGTGCCAGCAGATACGGCCAGGGACAGGTCTATGGCTACACCTTC
j_gene: TRBJ1-5; abundance: -; d_gene: TRBD1; v_gene: TRBV19; CDR3aa: CASSAWTGVNQPQHF; CDR3nt: TGTGCCAGTAGTGCCTGGACAGGGGTCAATCAGCCCCAGCATTTT
j_gene: TRBJ2-7; abundance: -; d_gene: TRBD1; v_gene: TRBV18; CDR3aa: CASSIQGALEQYF; CDR3nt: TGTGCCAGCTCAATACAGGGGGCGCTTGAGCAGTACTTC
j_gene: TRBJ2-2; abundance: -; d_gene: -; v_gene: TRBV9; CDR3aa: CASSVDPANTGELFF; CDR3nt: TGTGCCAGCAGCGTAGATCCAGCGAACACCGGGGAGCTGTTTTTT
j_gene: TRBJ1-2; abundance: -; d_gene: TRBD1; v_gene: TRBV6-4; CDR3aa: CASSAQGQGNGYTF; CDR3nt: TGTGCCAGCAGTGCCCAGGGACAGGGTAATGGCTACACCTTC
j_gene: TRBJ1-1; abundance: -; d_gene: TRBD1; v_gene: TRBV29-1; CDR3aa: CTGQSTRGAFF; CDR3nt: TGCACGGGACAGTCAACCCGGGGAGCTTTCTTT
j_gene: TRBJ2-1; abundance: -; d_gene: TRBD1; v_gene: TRBV11-3; CDR3aa: CASSPGTEHNEQFF; CDR3nt: TGTGCCAGCAGCCCCGGGACAGAACACAATGAGCAGTTCTTC